The clone carrying this T cell receptor beta chain was seen repeatedly, ten times or more. Its antigen remains unknown. Trimming removed 4 bases from V and 4 bases from J; junction bases left unmatched: 2. The germline gives CDR1 SEHNR, CDR2 FQNEAQ (reference sequence). There are 14 residues in the CDR3. This record comes from a study of T cells in Graves' hyperthyroidism and ophthalmopathy. Whole-study findings and limits: Stable hyperthyroidism was told apart from ophthalmopathy by a model built on 13 V-J features.

Blood dates from first hyperthyroidism diagnosis, before any ophthalmopathy symptoms. RNA transcripts yielded amplified TCR beta CDR3 regions. The HTBI primer set served for first-round RT-PCR of the TCR CDR3. MiXCR was run by TCRdb on the multiplex PCR reads, yielding one entry per CDR3 protein. The repertoire holds under 350,000 distinct CDR3 sequences, with around 25% as singletons. The chain uses TRBV7-9 and TRBJ2-7, with 12 bases identical to TRBD2. The TCR originated in a man aged 40-55 years with Graves' hyperthyroidism that later progressed to Graves' ophthalmopathy. Source material: blood. This CDR3 is CASSSSGREYEQYF. CDR3 bases: TGTGCCAGCAGCTCTAGCGGGAGGGAGTACGAGCAGTACTTC.